A selection of T cell receptor beta chains follows, all from one sample in a study of T cell responses to AZD1222 COVID-19 vaccine. The repertoire was sequenced with immunoSEQ multiplex PCR; TCRdb's copy has only in-frame clones and lacks some. The data contain roughly 80,000 clones, around nine tenths of them seen just once; the ten biggest clones take up 4% to 5.5%. Sequencing was performed on peripheral blood, taken on day 0 of MenACWY control vaccination. All receptors come from an adult in good health. The CDR3 runs from the conserved cysteine through the conserved F or W. D genes are given only for firm matches. Not every row has a clone size; where given, it reads once, few, many or a size class.

abundance: NA; d_gene: TRBD1; j_gene: TRBJ1-3; v_gene: TRBV24-1; CDR3aa: CATQGPGNTIYF; CDR3nt: TGTGCCACACAGGGGCCTGGAAACACCATATATTTT
abundance: NA; d_gene: TRBD2; j_gene: TRBJ2-1; v_gene: TRBV28; CDR3aa: CASSSIGTSGGIYNEQFF; CDR3nt: TGTGCCAGCAGTTCGATAGGGACTAGCGGGGGGATATACAATGAGCAGTTCTTC
abundance: NA; d_gene: NA; j_gene: TRBJ1-4; v_gene: TRBV10-3; CDR3aa: CAISGGEKLFF; CDR3nt: TGTGCCATCAGTGGGGGTGAAAAACTGTTTTTT
abundance: NA; d_gene: NA; j_gene: TRBJ1-1; v_gene: TRBV5-6; CDR3aa: CASARETEAFF; CDR3nt: TGTGCCAGCGCCCGTGAAACTGAAGCTTTCTTT
abundance: once; d_gene: TRBD1; j_gene: TRBJ1-3; v_gene: TRBV5-1; CDR3aa: CASSFGGQAGNTIYF; CDR3nt: TGCGCCAGCAGCTTTGGGGGACAGGCCGGAAACACCATATATTTT
abundance: NA; d_gene: TRBD1; j_gene: TRBJ1-2; v_gene: TRBV7-9; CDR3aa: CASTGKQGADGYTF; CDR3nt: TGTGCCAGCACCGGAAAACAGGGGGCTGACGGCTACACCTTC
abundance: NA; d_gene: NA; j_gene: TRBJ2-7; v_gene: TRBV6-6; CDR3aa: CASIRGEGYEQYF; CDR3nt: TGTGCCAGCATAAGGGGAGAAGGGTACGAGCAGTACTTC
abundance: NA; d_gene: NA; j_gene: TRBJ1-2; v_gene: TRBV6-5; CDR3aa: CASSSGPGYGYTF; CDR3nt: TGTGCCAGCAGTTCGGGACCGGGCTATGGCTACACCTTC
abundance: once; d_gene: NA; j_gene: TRBJ2-7; v_gene: TRBV28; CDR3aa: CASSLGSAGPVYEQYF; CDR3nt: TGTGCCAGCAGTTTGGGATCCGCCGGCCCCGTTTACGAGCAGTACTTC
abundance: NA; d_gene: NA; j_gene: TRBJ1-2; v_gene: TRBV14; CDR3aa: CASSQGYGVSGYTF; CDR3nt: TGTGCCAGCAGCCAAGGCTACGGGGTTTCTGGCTACACCTTC
abundance: NA; d_gene: NA; j_gene: TRBJ1-2; v_gene: TRBV28; CDR3aa: CASSLGPARELGYTF; CDR3nt: TGTGCCAGCAGTTTGGGCCCGGCCAGGGAGCTTGGCTACACCTTC
abundance: NA; d_gene: NA; j_gene: TRBJ1-2; v_gene: TRBV2; CDR3aa: CASSEPGADYGYTF; CDR3nt: TGTGCCAGCAGTGAACCAGGGGCTGATTATGGCTACACCTTC
abundance: NA; d_gene: TRBD2; j_gene: TRBJ2-2; v_gene: TRBV7-6; CDR3aa: CASSWAGGMYTGELFF; CDR3nt: TGTGCCAGCAGCTGGGCGGGAGGGATGTACACCGGGGAGCTGTTTTTT
abundance: NA; d_gene: TRBD2; j_gene: TRBJ2-2; v_gene: TRBV28; CDR3aa: CASSGLAGVVTGELFF; CDR3nt: TGTGCCAGCAGTGGACTAGCGGGAGTGGTTACCGGGGAGCTGTTTTTT
abundance: NA; d_gene: NA; j_gene: TRBJ2-7; v_gene: TRBV6-2/TRBV6-3; CDR3aa: CASSLTYEQYF; CDR3nt: TGTGCCAGCAGCCTCACCTACGAGCAGTACTTC
abundance: NA; d_gene: NA; j_gene: TRBJ1-5; v_gene: TRBV7-2; CDR3aa: CASSLVSGNQPQHF; CDR3nt: TGTGCCAGCAGCTTAGTTAGCGGCAATCAGCCCCAGCATTTT
abundance: NA; d_gene: TRBD2; j_gene: TRBJ2-7; v_gene: TRBV27; CDR3aa: CASRGAGGPWEQYF; CDR3nt: TGTGCCAGCAGGGGGGCGGGAGGGCCGTGGGAGCAGTACTTC
abundance: NA; d_gene: TRBD1; j_gene: TRBJ1-1; v_gene: TRBV7-8; CDR3aa: CASSSRDRGATTEAFF; CDR3nt: TGTGCCAGCAGCTCGCGGGACAGGGGCGCGACCACTGAAGCTTTCTTT
abundance: NA; d_gene: NA; j_gene: TRBJ2-1; v_gene: TRBV3-1/TRBV3-2; CDR3aa: CASSQGLAYNEQFF; CDR3nt: TGTGCCAGCAGCCAAGGGCTAGCTTACAATGAGCAGTTCTTC
abundance: NA; d_gene: NA; j_gene: TRBJ2-1; v_gene: TRBV19; CDR3aa: CASAARNEQFF; CDR3nt: TGTGCCAGCGCAGCAAGAAATGAGCAGTTCTTC
abundance: NA; d_gene: NA; j_gene: TRBJ2-2; v_gene: TRBV10-3; CDR3aa: CAMAEGANTGELFF; CDR3nt: TGTGCCATGGCTGAGGGCGCGAACACCGGGGAGCTGTTTTTT
abundance: NA; d_gene: NA; j_gene: TRBJ1-2; v_gene: TRBV5-6; CDR3aa: CASSWLVGGGYTF; CDR3nt: TGTGCCAGCAGCTGGCTTGTTGGGGGCGGCTACACCTTC
abundance: NA; d_gene: NA; j_gene: TRBJ1-1; v_gene: TRBV7-2; CDR3aa: CASSPWEAETEAFF; CDR3nt: TGTGCCAGCAGCCCTTGGGAGGCAGAAACTGAAGCTTTCTTT
abundance: few; d_gene: TRBD1; j_gene: TRBJ1-6; v_gene: TRBV18; CDR3aa: CASSPSGTVGSPLHF; CDR3nt: TGTGCCAGCTCACCATCGGGGACAGTGGGTTCACCCCTCCACTTT
abundance: NA; d_gene: NA; j_gene: TRBJ1-5; v_gene: TRBV28; CDR3aa: CASEGGEVGNQPQHF; CDR3nt: TGTGCCAGCGAGGGGGGGGAAGTAGGCAATCAGCCCCAGCATTTT
abundance: NA; d_gene: NA; j_gene: TRBJ2-7; v_gene: TRBV4-1; CDR3aa: CASSQVRNLEAYEQYF; CDR3nt: TGCGCCAGCAGCCAAGTCAGAAACCTAGAGGCCTACGAGCAGTACTTC
abundance: NA; d_gene: NA; j_gene: TRBJ1-2; v_gene: TRBV5-6; CDR3aa: CASSLTGAVGGYTF; CDR3nt: TGTGCCAGCAGCTTGACGGGGGCAGTAGGAGGCTACACCTTC
abundance: NA; d_gene: TRBD2; j_gene: TRBJ2-7; v_gene: TRBV10-3; CDR3aa: CAIRQLADSYEQYF; CDR3nt: TGTGCCATCAGGCAACTAGCGGACTCCTACGAGCAGTACTTC
abundance: once; d_gene: TRBD2; j_gene: TRBJ2-1; v_gene: TRBV7-2; CDR3aa: CASSFLSGGYNEQFF; CDR3nt: TGTGCCAGCAGCTTTCTTAGCGGGGGATACAATGAGCAGTTCTTC
abundance: NA; d_gene: TRBD1; j_gene: TRBJ1-1; v_gene: TRBV19; CDR3aa: CASSADRGGFIAFF; CDR3nt: TGTGCCAGTAGTGCGGACAGGGGAGGTTTTATAGCTTTCTTT
abundance: NA; d_gene: NA; j_gene: TRBJ2-7; v_gene: TRBV15; CDR3aa: CATSSRRFMSSVSYEQYF; CDR3nt: TGTGCCACCAGCAGTCGTAGGTTCATGTCTAGCGTCTCCTACGAGCAGTACTTC
abundance: once; d_gene: NA; j_gene: TRBJ1-6; v_gene: TRBV2; CDR3aa: CASSLETLNSPLHF; CDR3nt: TGTGCCAGCAGTTTAGAGACGCTTAATTCACCCCTCCACTTT
abundance: NA; d_gene: NA; j_gene: TRBJ1-1; v_gene: TRBV27; CDR3aa: CASSSWTATNTEAFF; CDR3nt: TGTGCCAGCAGTTCCTGGACAGCTACGAACACTGAAGCTTTCTTT
abundance: NA; d_gene: TRBD2; j_gene: TRBJ2-6; v_gene: TRBV18; CDR3aa: CASSPRREAPPGGANVLTF; CDR3nt: TGTGCCAGCTCACCCAGGCGGGAGGCCCCGCCGGGCGGGGCCAACGTCCTGACTTTC
abundance: NA; d_gene: NA; j_gene: TRBJ1-1; v_gene: TRBV24-1; CDR3aa: CATSESWNTEAFF; CDR3nt: TGTGCCACCAGTGAAAGCTGGAACACTGAAGCTTTCTTT
abundance: NA; d_gene: TRBD2; j_gene: TRBJ2-2; v_gene: TRBV5-1; CDR3aa: CASSPVVRSGSLTGELFF; CDR3nt: TGCGCCAGCAGCCCCGTGGTGCGTAGCGGGAGTTTGACCGGGGAGCTGTTTTTT
abundance: NA; d_gene: NA; j_gene: TRBJ1-2; v_gene: TRBV7-2; CDR3aa: CASSRFSGDYGYTF; CDR3nt: TGTGCCAGCAGCCGTTTCTCAGGTGACTATGGCTACACCTTC
abundance: once; d_gene: NA; j_gene: TRBJ1-1; v_gene: TRBV28; CDR3aa: CASSPPERGEAFF; CDR3nt: TGTGCCAGCAGTCCCCCCGAGAGGGGTGAAGCTTTCTTT
abundance: NA; d_gene: NA; j_gene: TRBJ2-3; v_gene: TRBV10-2; CDR3aa: CASSESPGGGADTQYF; CDR3nt: TGCGCCAGCAGTGAGTCGCCGGGAGGGGGCGCAGATACGCAGTATTTT
abundance: NA; d_gene: NA; j_gene: TRBJ1-3; v_gene: TRBV5-5; CDR3aa: CASSLVSGPLGNTIYF; CDR3nt: TGTGCCAGCAGCTTGGTGTCTGGGCCTCTCGGAAACACCATATATTTT
abundance: NA; d_gene: NA; j_gene: TRBJ1-1; v_gene: TRBV10-3; CDR3aa: CAISEGRDGFF; CDR3nt: TGTGCCATCAGTGAAGGCAGGGATGGTTTCTTT
abundance: NA; d_gene: TRBD2; j_gene: TRBJ2-2; v_gene: TRBV28; CDR3aa: CASSRPGLAVTGELFF; CDR3nt: TGTGCCAGCAGTCGCCCGGGACTAGCTGTCACCGGGGAGCTGTTTTTT
abundance: once; d_gene: NA; j_gene: TRBJ1-5; v_gene: TRBV28; CDR3aa: CASSFGPLNQPQHF; CDR3nt: TGTGCCAGCAGTTTCGGACCGCTTAATCAGCCCCAGCATTTT
abundance: NA; d_gene: NA; j_gene: TRBJ1-1; v_gene: TRBV6-6; CDR3aa: CASSSRGAMNTEAFF; CDR3nt: TGTGCCAGCAGTTCAAGAGGGGCTATGAACACTGAAGCTTTCTTT
abundance: NA; d_gene: NA; j_gene: TRBJ1-5; v_gene: TRBV4-1; CDR3aa: CASSRGLEPQHF; CDR3nt: TGCGCCAGCAGCCGAGGACTGGAGCCCCAGCATTTT
abundance: NA; d_gene: TRBD2; j_gene: TRBJ2-5; v_gene: TRBV5-6; CDR3aa: CASSSFGGTQETQYF; CDR3nt: TGTGCCAGCAGCTCCTTCGGGGGGACTCAAGAGACCCAGTACTTC